This entry lists 9 T cell receptor beta chains sequenced from one sample in a study of T-cell reconstitution after alpha-beta-depleted transplantation in children. Unique molecular identifiers were used to barcode this TCRbeta library. TCRdb re-derived calls from the PCR reads in MiXCR, one entry per CDR3 protein. This sample yields about 240,000 distinct CDR3 sequences, of which 20% to 30% are seen a single time; about 2.6% belongs to the top ten. The sample in question was PBMCs, obtained before TCRalphabeta/CD19-depleted stem cell transplant. Every receptor here comes from a girl aged 2-10 years with Fanconi anemia, due to receive a stem cell transplant.

This clonotype appeared many times. The chain joins TRBV7-6 to TRBJ2-1, with a tentative D call TRBD2 (5 bases). The V gene lost 5 bases and the J gene lost 7 bases, with 12 bases spanning the gap. The CDR3 loop spans 13 amino acids. Per germline, CDR1 SGHVS and CDR2 FNYEAQ. The CDR3 region is CASSTREPNEQFF. CDR3 DNA: TGTGCCAGCAGCACCCGGGAACCGAATGAGCAGTTCTTC.

The J gene is TRBJ2-1, the V gene TRBV9, with D perhaps TRBD2 (6 bases). Trimming cost V 0 bases and J 5 bases, with 9 bases left between them. The CDR3 runs 14 residues. Germline V lookup: CDR1 SGDLS, CDR2 YYNGEE. CDR3 region: CASSVAGDDNEQFF. DNA for the CDR3: TGTGCCAGCAGCGTAGCGGGAGATGACAATGAGCAGTTCTTC.

This clonotype was picked up many times. The chain has TRBV20-1 and TRBJ2-2, with D uncertain. Germline V CDR1 and CDR2: DFQATT, SNEGSKA (reference sequence). CDR3 length equals 16 residues. The V end lost 7 bases, the J end lost 4 bases, and 22 bases lay between the germline ends. The CDR3 nucleotides are TGCAGTGGCCAAAGCCCTTGGGCCCCGGGCACCGGGGAGCTGTTTTTT. It yields the protein CSGQSPWAPGTGELFF.

This clonotype was recorded a few times. This chain connects TRBV20-1 to TRBJ1-2; D is uncertain. The germline V gene has CDR1 DFQATT and CDR2 SNEGSKA (reference sequence). Trimming stripped 3 bases from V and 4 bases from J, with 12 bases between. The CDR3 totals 13 residues. The CDR3 reads CSASLSDRYGYTF. The DNA of the CDR3 is TGCAGTGCTAGTCTATCAGACCGCTATGGCTACACCTTC.

This clonotype was recorded a few times. The genes are TRBV29-1 and TRBJ2-7; 9 bases line up with TRBD2. CDR3 size: 14 residues. Germline CDR1 is SQVTM and CDR2 is ANQGSEA. The V gene end was trimmed by 6 bases and the J gene end by 6 bases; junction bases not matched to a gene: 12. In DNA, the CDR3 is TGCAGCGTGATGAATGTAGCGGGAGCGGGCGAGCAGTACTTC. This translates into CSVMNVAGAGEQYF.

V gene TRBV9 combines with J gene TRBJ2-1; 7 bases map to TRBD1. Germline values: CDR1 SGDLS, CDR2 YYNGEE. The CDR3 has 15 amino acids. The trim removed 0 bases at V and 6 bases at J, leaving 6 bases unmatched. CDR3 loop: CASSVASGQTNEQFF. Here the CDR3 DNA reads TGTGCCAGCAGCGTAGCCTCGGGACAGACCAATGAGCAGTTCTTC.

This clonotype has only a few counts. The chain combines TRBV20-1 with TRBJ2-1, with unresolved D. Germline CDR1 and CDR2: DFQATT and SNEGSKA (reference sequence). The CDR3 totals 11 residues. V was clipped by 6 bases and J by 9 bases, with 12 bases between them. The chain's CDR3 is CSAPRVSEQFF. CDR3 DNA: TGCAGTGCACCAAGGGTCAGTGAGCAGTTCTTC.

The table lists this clonotype with many counts. The chain employs TRBV12-3 or TRBV12-4 and TRBJ2-2; TRBD1 is a possible D gene (6 bases). The CDR3 contains 14 residues. Trimming shortened V by 7 bases and J by 12 bases, and 21 bases separated the two germline ends. CDR3 DNA sequence: TGTGCCAGCAAACTAAGAGGGGACATCGATAAGCTGTTTTTT. Translated: CASKLRGDIDKLFF.

In this sample, this clonotype turned up many times. The J gene is TRBJ2-7, the V gene TRBV5-1; the D gene is possibly TRBD1 (6 bases). V gave up 1 base and J gave up 2 bases, with 13 bases separating them. The CDR3 extends over 15 amino acids. Germline CDR1 reads SGHRS; CDR2 reads YFSETQ. Here the CDR3 reads CASSLMDSLPYEQYF. Written as DNA, the CDR3 is TGCGCCAGCAGCTTGATGGACAGCCTCCCCTACGAGCAGTACTTC.